This TCR beta chain was identified during a study of T cells after yellow fever vaccination. V lost 6 bases and J lost 5; bases outside the gene matches: 11. Germline CDR1 is DFQATT and CDR2 is SNEGSKA (reference sequence). This CDR3 is built from 14 residues. From the 5' RACE reads, TCRdb called clonotypes with MiXCR, one entry per CDR3 protein. The data hold a few hundred thousand distinct CDR3 sequences, with roughly a fifth observed a single time. The chain has TRBV20-1 and TRBJ2-3, with 7 bases aligning to TRBD2. The sequence was obtained from a man aged 25-45 years who received the YFV17D yellow fever vaccine. Here the sequenced sample was PBMCs, taken 15 days after the yellow fever booster vaccination. CDR3 in DNA: TGCAGTGCCAGGTCGACTAGCCGTGGAGATACGCAGTATTTT. Protein sequence: CSARSTSRGDTQYF.